This section outlines one T cell receptor (beta chain) sequence together with its context. This sample stems from a study of blood T cell repertoires in COVID-19. The CDR3 is made up of 16 amino acids. J was trimmed by 4 bases and V by 4 bases; bases with no gene match: 11. Germline CDR1 is LNHDA and CDR2 is SQIVND (reference sequence). As processed by the authors: Amplifying reference gene primers gave estimates of nucleated cell counts. The data were produced by immunoSEQ multiplex PCR, yet TCRdb's version contains in-frame clones alone and is incomplete. That table is the source of V, J and clone size, and D and trimming were worked out from the DNA. This table has more than 55,000 clones, 85% to 90% appearing once.

This chain uses TRBV19 with TRBJ2-7; 9 positions agree with TRBD1. Sequencing was carried out using peripheral blood. The TCR was taken from a woman aged 60-75 years with COVID-19, enrolled during active disease. In nucleotides, the CDR3 is TGTGCCAGTAGTAGCGGGACAGGGACTTCTTTTTACGAGCAGTACTTC. Encoded protein: CASSSGTGTSFYEQYF.